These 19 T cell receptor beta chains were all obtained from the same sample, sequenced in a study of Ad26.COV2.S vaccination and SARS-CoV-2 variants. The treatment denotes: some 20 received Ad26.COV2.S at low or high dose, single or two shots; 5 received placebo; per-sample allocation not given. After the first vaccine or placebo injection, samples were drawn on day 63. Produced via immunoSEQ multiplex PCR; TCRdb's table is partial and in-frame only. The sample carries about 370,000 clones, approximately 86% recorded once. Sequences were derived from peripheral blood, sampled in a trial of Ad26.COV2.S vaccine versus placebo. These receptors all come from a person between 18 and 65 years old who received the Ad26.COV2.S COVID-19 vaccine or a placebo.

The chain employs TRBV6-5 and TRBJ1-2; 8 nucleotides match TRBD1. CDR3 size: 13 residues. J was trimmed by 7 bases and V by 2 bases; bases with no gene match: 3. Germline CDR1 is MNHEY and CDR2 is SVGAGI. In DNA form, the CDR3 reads TGTGCCAGCAGTTACCGGACAGGGATTGGCTACACCTTC. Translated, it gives CASSYRTGIGYTF.

The CDR3 DNA reads TGTGCCAGCAGCTTGGGCCAAGAAGGCTACGAGCAGTACTTC. Translated, it gives CASSLGQEGYEQYF. The genes are TRBV5-4 and TRBJ2-7; D gene ambiguous. This CDR3 is built from 14 residues. CDR1 is SGHNT, CDR2 YYREEE, per germline (reference sequence). Between the trimmed V and J ends, which lost 0 bases and 3 bases, there was a span of 10 bases.

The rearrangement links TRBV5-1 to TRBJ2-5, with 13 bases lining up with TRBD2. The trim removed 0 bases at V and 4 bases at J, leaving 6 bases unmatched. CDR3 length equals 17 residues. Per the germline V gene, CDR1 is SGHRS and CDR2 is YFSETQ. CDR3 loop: CASSLGFGLAGVETQYF. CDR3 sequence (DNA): TGCGCCAGCAGCTTGGGATTTGGACTAGCGGGGGTAGAGACCCAGTACTTC.

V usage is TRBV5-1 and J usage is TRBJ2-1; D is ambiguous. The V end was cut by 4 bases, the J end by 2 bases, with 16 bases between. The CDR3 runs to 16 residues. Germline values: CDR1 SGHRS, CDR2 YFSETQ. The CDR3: CASSPLSGPPYNEQFF. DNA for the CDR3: TGCGCCAGCAGCCCCCTTTCCGGGCCCCCCTACAATGAGCAGTTCTTC.

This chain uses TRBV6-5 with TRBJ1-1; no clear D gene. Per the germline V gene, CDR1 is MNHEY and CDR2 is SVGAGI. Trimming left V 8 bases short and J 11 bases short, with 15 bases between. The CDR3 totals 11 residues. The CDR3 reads CASGQESRAFF. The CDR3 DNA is TGTGCCAGCGGGCAAGAGAGTCGGGCTTTCTTT.

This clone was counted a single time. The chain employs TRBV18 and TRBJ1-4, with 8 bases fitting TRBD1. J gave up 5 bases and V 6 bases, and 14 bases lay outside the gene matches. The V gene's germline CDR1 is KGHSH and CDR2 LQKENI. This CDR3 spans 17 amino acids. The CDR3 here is CASSPYRGQGVNEKLFF. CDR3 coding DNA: TGTGCCAGCTCCCCGTACAGAGGACAGGGCGTGAATGAAAAACTGTTTTTT.

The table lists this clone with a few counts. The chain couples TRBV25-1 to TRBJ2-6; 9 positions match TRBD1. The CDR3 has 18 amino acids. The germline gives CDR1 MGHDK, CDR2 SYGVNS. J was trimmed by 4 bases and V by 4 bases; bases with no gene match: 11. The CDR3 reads CASSARSGTGPGANVLTF. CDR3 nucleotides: TGTGCCAGCAGTGCTCGATCGGGGACAGGGCCCGGGGCCAACGTCCTGACTTTC.

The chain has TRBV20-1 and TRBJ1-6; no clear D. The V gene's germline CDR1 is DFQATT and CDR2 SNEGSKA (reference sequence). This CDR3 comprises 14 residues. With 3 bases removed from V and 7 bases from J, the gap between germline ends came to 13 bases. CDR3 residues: CSASRGVGNSPLHF. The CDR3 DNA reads TGCAGTGCTAGTCGTGGGGTGGGAAATTCACCCCTCCACTTT.

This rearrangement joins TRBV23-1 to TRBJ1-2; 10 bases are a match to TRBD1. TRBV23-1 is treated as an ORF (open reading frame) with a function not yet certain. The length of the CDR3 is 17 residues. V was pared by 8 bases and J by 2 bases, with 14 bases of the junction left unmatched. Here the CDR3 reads CASARDQGTGENYGYTF. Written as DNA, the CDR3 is TGCGCCAGCGCCCGGGACCAGGGGACAGGGGAAAACTATGGCTACACCTTC.

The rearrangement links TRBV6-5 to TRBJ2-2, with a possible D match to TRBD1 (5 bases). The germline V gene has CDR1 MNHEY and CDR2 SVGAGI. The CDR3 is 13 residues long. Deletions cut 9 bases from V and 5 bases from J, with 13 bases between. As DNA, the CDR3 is TGTGCCAGTTTGGGGCTGTGGACCGGGGAGCTGTTTTTT. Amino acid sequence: CASLGLWTGELFF.

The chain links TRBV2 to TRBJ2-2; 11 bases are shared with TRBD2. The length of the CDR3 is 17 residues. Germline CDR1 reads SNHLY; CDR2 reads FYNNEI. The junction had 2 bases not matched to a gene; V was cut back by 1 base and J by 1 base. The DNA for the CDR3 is TGTGCCAGCAGTGAAGGACTAGCGGGAATGAACACCGGGGAGCTGTTTTTT. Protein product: CASSEGLAGMNTGELFF.

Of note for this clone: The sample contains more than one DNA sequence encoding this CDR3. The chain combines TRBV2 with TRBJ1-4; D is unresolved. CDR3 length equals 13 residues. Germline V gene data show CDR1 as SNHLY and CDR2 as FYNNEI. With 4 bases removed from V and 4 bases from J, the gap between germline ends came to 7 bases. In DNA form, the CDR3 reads TGTGCCAGCAGTGGGCAGCGTAATGAAAAACTGTTTTTT. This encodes CASSGQRNEKLFF.

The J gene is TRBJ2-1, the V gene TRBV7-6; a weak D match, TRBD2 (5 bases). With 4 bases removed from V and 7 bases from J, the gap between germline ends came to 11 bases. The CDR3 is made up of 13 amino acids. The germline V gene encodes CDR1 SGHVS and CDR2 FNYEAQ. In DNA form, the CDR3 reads TGTGCCAGCAGCTCCTTTAGAGGGAATGAGCAGTTCTTC. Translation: CASSSFRGNEQFF.

Here the CDR3 DNA reads TGCGCCAGCAGCTTGGTTTCTGGTGCTAGCACAGATACGCAGTATTTT. Encoded protein: CASSLVSGASTDTQYF. The J gene is TRBJ2-3, the V gene TRBV5-1; no firm D call. The CDR3 sequence is 16 residues long. V was clipped by 0 bases and J by 0 bases, with 11 bases between them. In germline, CDR1 is SGHRS, CDR2 YFSETQ. Full variable domain (rest looked up from reference TRBV5-1 and TRBJ2-3): KAGVTQTPRYLIKTRGQQVTLSCSPISGHRSVSWYQQTPGQGLQFLFEYFSETQRNKGNFPGRFSGRQFSNSRSEMNVSTLELGDSALYLCASSLVSGASTDTQYFGPGTRLTVL.

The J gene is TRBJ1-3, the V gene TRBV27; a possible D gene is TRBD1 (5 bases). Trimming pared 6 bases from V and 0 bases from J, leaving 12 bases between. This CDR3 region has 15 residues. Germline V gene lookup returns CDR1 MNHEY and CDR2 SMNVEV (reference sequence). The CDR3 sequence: CASRKAGSSGNTIYF. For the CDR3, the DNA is TGTGCCAGCAGGAAAGCAGGGAGCTCTGGAAACACCATATATTTT.

The CDR3 DNA follows: TGTGCCAGTAGTATGTGGCGGAGGAACACTGAAGCTTTCTTT. Translating it yields CASSMWRRNTEAFF. The V gene is TRBV19, the J gene TRBJ1-1, with D unresolved. The germline CDR1 and CDR2 sequences are LNHDA and SQIVND (reference sequence). The CDR3 is 14 amino acids. The V end was cut by 3 bases, the J end by 1 base, with 9 bases between.

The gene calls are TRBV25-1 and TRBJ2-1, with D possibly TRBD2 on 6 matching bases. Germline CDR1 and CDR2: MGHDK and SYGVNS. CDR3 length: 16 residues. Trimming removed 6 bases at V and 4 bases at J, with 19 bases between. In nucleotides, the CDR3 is TGTGCCAGCAGCCAACGGGGCGGGGACGGGTACAATGAGCAGTTCTTC. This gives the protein CASSQRGGDGYNEQFF.

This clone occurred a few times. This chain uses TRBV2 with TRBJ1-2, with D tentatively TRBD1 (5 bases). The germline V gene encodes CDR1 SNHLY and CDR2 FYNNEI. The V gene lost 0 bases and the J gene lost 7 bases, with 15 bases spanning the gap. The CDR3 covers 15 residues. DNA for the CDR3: TGTGCCAGCAGTGAAGCCCGAGTGACAGCGGGTGGCTACACCTTC. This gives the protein CASSEARVTAGGYTF.

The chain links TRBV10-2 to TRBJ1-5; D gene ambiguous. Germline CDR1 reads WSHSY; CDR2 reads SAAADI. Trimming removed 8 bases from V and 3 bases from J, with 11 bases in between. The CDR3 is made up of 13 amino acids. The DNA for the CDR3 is TGCGCCAGCTGTTGGCGGTCCAATCAGCCCCAGCATTTT. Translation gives CASCWRSNQPQHF.